These T cell receptor beta chains were read from a single sample in a study of type 1 regulatory T cells. These receptors' antigens are unknown. TCRdb reprocessed the reads via MiXCR and lists one record per CDR3 protein. This table holds under 30,000 distinct CDR3 sequences, around 43% found once. Sequencing input: cultured T cells, either the whole culture or a sorted T cell fraction (not recorded which). The receptors originated from a human donor in good health. The CDR3 runs from the conserved cysteine through the conserved F or W. Each record gives: V gene, D gene, J gene, clone size, CDR3 protein, CDR3 DNA. D genes are given only for firm matches. A row's size may be missing; if present it is once, few, many or a size class.

V gene: TRBV9; D gene: TRBD1; J gene: TRBJ1-2; clone size: NA; CDR3 protein: CASSVNGQGSGGYTF; CDR3 DNA: TGTGCCAGCAGCGTAAATGGACAGGGGAGCGGCGGCTACACCTTC
V gene: TRBV4-2; D gene: TRBD2; J gene: TRBJ2-3; clone size: NA; CDR3 protein: CASSQGGLAGRTDTQYF; CDR3 DNA: TGTGCCAGCAGCCAAGGGGGGCTAGCGGGGCGAACAGATACGCAGTATTTT
V gene: TRBV4-2; D gene: TRBD1; J gene: TRBJ2-7; clone size: few; CDR3 protein: CASSKDEGAKGYEQYF; CDR3 DNA: TGTGCCAGCAGCAAAGACGAGGGGGCGAAGGGTTACGAGCAGTACTTC
V gene: TRBV18; D gene: TRBD2; J gene: TRBJ2-3; clone size: few; CDR3 protein: CASSPKAGAVDTQYF; CDR3 DNA: TGTGCCAGCTCACCAAAAGCGGGGGCAGTAGATACGCAGTATTTT
V gene: TRBV28; D gene: NA; J gene: TRBJ2-2; clone size: once; CDR3 protein: CASSLGTEGAGELFF; CDR3 DNA: TGTGCCAGCAGTTTAGGGACGGAAGGCGCCGGGGAGCTGTTTTTT
V gene: TRBV18; D gene: TRBD1; J gene: TRBJ2-7; clone size: few; CDR3 protein: CASSLDRGTNEQYF; CDR3 DNA: TGTGCCAGCTCACTGGACAGGGGGACAAACGAGCAGTACTTC
V gene: TRBV27; D gene: NA; J gene: TRBJ2-1; clone size: NA; CDR3 protein: CASSRRPDWYEQFF; CDR3 DNA: TGTGCCAGCAGCCGCCGGCCCGATTGGTATGAGCAGTTCTTC
V gene: TRBV5-1; D gene: NA; J gene: TRBJ2-3; clone size: once; CDR3 protein: CASSPGGLGDTQYF; CDR3 DNA: TGCGCCAGCAGCCCCGGGGGACTGGGAGATACGCAGTATTTT
V gene: TRBV12-5; D gene: TRBD2; J gene: TRBJ2-7; clone size: NA; CDR3 protein: CASGLGGGSYEQYF; CDR3 DNA: TGTGCTAGTGGCCTCGGGGGGGGCTCCTACGAGCAGTACTTC
V gene: TRBV15; D gene: NA; J gene: TRBJ1-3; clone size: NA; CDR3 protein: CATSRAVPSSGNTIYF; CDR3 DNA: TGTGCCACCAGCAGAGCCGTTCCGAGCTCTGGAAACACCATATATTTT
V gene: TRBV4-2; D gene: NA; J gene: TRBJ1-2; clone size: NA; CDR3 protein: CASSLPDRANYGYTF; CDR3 DNA: TGTGCCAGCAGCCTCCCAGACAGAGCCAACTATGGCTACACCTTC
V gene: TRBV5-1; D gene: NA; J gene: TRBJ1-2; clone size: NA; CDR3 protein: CASSPSVAQTGSSGYTF; CDR3 DNA: TGCGCCAGCAGCCCTTCCGTGGCCCAAACAGGGTCGAGCGGCTACACCTTC
V gene: TRBV20-1; D gene: TRBD2; J gene: TRBJ2-7; clone size: NA; CDR3 protein: CSAGLAGGSVYEQYF; CDR3 DNA: TGCAGTGCCGGACTAGCGGGGGGCAGCGTATACGAGCAGTACTTC
V gene: TRBV6-1; D gene: NA; J gene: TRBJ1-1; clone size: NA; CDR3 protein: CASSVRGGSTEAFF; CDR3 DNA: TGTGCCAGCAGTGTCAGGGGTGGTTCCACTGAAGCTTTCTTT
V gene: TRBV12-3/TRBV12-4; D gene: NA; J gene: TRBJ1-1; clone size: NA; CDR3 protein: CASRGGGGAFF; CDR3 DNA: TGTGCCAGCAGGGGAGGTGGGGGAGCTTTCTTT
V gene: TRBV7-2; D gene: NA; J gene: TRBJ1-2; clone size: few; CDR3 protein: CASSSDSRGFGGYTF; CDR3 DNA: TGTGCCAGCAGCTCCGACTCACGGGGTTTCGGAGGCTACACCTTC
V gene: TRBV14; D gene: TRBD1; J gene: TRBJ2-1; clone size: NA; CDR3 protein: CASSQDRGQVYNEQFF; CDR3 DNA: TGTGCCAGCAGCCAAGATCGGGGACAGGTATACAATGAGCAGTTCTTC
V gene: TRBV7-2; D gene: NA; J gene: TRBJ2-3; clone size: NA; CDR3 protein: CASSLGRGGKRDTQYF; CDR3 DNA: TGTGCCAGCAGCTTAGGGCGAGGGGGGAAAAGAGATACGCAGTATTTT
V gene: TRBV6-5; D gene: NA; J gene: TRBJ2-5; clone size: NA; CDR3 protein: CASSGRMTLGVF; CDR3 DNA: TGTGCCAGCAGTGGCCGGATGACTCTAGGCGTTTTC
V gene: TRBV12-3/TRBV12-4; D gene: NA; J gene: TRBJ2-3; clone size: NA; CDR3 protein: CASRAWADTQYF; CDR3 DNA: TGTGCCAGCAGGGCGTGGGCAGATACGCAGTATTTT
V gene: TRBV6-1; D gene: TRBD2; J gene: TRBJ2-3; clone size: few; CDR3 protein: CASSDPSRGLPRGHTQYF; CDR3 DNA: TGTGCCAGCAGTGATCCATCCCGGGGACTACCGCGTGGGCATACGCAGTATTTT
V gene: TRBV10-3; D gene: NA; J gene: TRBJ2-7; clone size: NA; CDR3 protein: CAISESILAGLEQYF; CDR3 DNA: TGTGCCATCAGTGAGTCGATTTTGGCCGGATTAGAGCAGTACTTC
V gene: TRBV29-1; D gene: NA; J gene: TRBJ1-4; clone size: NA; CDR3 protein: CSVSAMGGQGEKLFF; CDR3 DNA: TGCAGCGTTTCCGCGATGGGGGGGCAGGGGGAAAAACTGTTTTTT
V gene: TRBV18; D gene: TRBD1; J gene: TRBJ2-7; clone size: NA; CDR3 protein: CASSQGTGSYEQYF; CDR3 DNA: TGTGCCAGCTCACAGGGGACAGGTTCCTACGAGCAGTACTTC
V gene: TRBV20-1; D gene: TRBD2; J gene: TRBJ2-1; clone size: NA; CDR3 protein: CSARLAGRLYNEQFF; CDR3 DNA: TGCAGTGCTAGACTAGCGGGGCGACTCTACAATGAGCAGTTCTTC
V gene: TRBV20-1; D gene: TRBD2; J gene: TRBJ2-1; clone size: NA; CDR3 protein: CSARSRTHSGGTYNEQFF; CDR3 DNA: TGCAGTGCTAGATCACGCACTCATAGCGGGGGGACCTACAATGAGCAGTTCTTC
V gene: TRBV27; D gene: TRBD1; J gene: TRBJ1-1; clone size: NA; CDR3 protein: CASSFRDRGRMAFF; CDR3 DNA: TGTGCCAGCAGTTTCCGGGACAGGGGACGGATGGCTTTCTTT
V gene: TRBV20-1; D gene: NA; J gene: TRBJ2-6; clone size: few; CDR3 protein: CSARGNSGANVLTF; CDR3 DNA: TGCAGTGCTAGAGGGAATTCCGGGGCCAACGTCCTGACTTTC
V gene: TRBV6-6; D gene: TRBD1; J gene: TRBJ1-1; clone size: NA; CDR3 protein: CASSYPLPGQGSPNTEAFF; CDR3 DNA: TGTGCCAGCAGTTACCCGCTACCGGGACAGGGGTCTCCGAACACTGAAGCTTTCTTT
V gene: TRBV5-1; D gene: NA; J gene: TRBJ2-5; clone size: NA; CDR3 protein: CASSLEPNRETQYF; CDR3 DNA: TGCGCCAGCAGCTTGGAACCAAACCGAGAGACCCAGTACTTC
V gene: TRBV20-1; D gene: TRBD2; J gene: TRBJ2-5; clone size: medium-sized; CDR3 protein: CSAWGLAGAGETQYF; CDR3 DNA: TGCAGTGCTTGGGGACTAGCGGGGGCGGGAGAGACCCAGTACTTC
V gene: TRBV20-1; D gene: NA; J gene: TRBJ2-7; clone size: medium-sized; CDR3 protein: CSASDPKNLYEQYF; CDR3 DNA: TGCAGTGCTAGTGACCCGAAGAACCTCTACGAGCAGTACTTC
V gene: TRBV18; D gene: NA; J gene: TRBJ2-3; clone size: few; CDR3 protein: CASSPLPGVTDTQYF; CDR3 DNA: TGTGCCAGCTCACCCTTACCGGGGGTGACAGATACGCAGTATTTT
V gene: TRBV6-2/TRBV6-3; D gene: NA; J gene: TRBJ1-5; clone size: NA; CDR3 protein: CASTLRRGQPQHF; CDR3 DNA: TGTGCCAGCACCCTCAGGCGGGGTCAGCCCCAGCATTTT
V gene: TRBV2; D gene: NA; J gene: TRBJ1-5; clone size: NA; CDR3 protein: CASSDQGRGQPQHF; CDR3 DNA: TGTGCCAGCAGTGATCAGGGTAGAGGTCAGCCCCAGCATTTT
V gene: TRBV7-2; D gene: TRBD2; J gene: TRBJ2-1; clone size: medium-sized; CDR3 protein: CASSLRTSSPNEQFF; CDR3 DNA: TGTGCCAGCAGCTTAAGGACTAGCAGCCCCAATGAGCAGTTCTTC
V gene: TRBV6-5; D gene: TRBD1; J gene: TRBJ1-1; clone size: few; CDR3 protein: CASSYSRQGLTEAFF; CDR3 DNA: TGTGCCAGCAGTTACTCGAGACAGGGGTTAACTGAAGCTTTCTTT
V gene: TRBV3-1; D gene: NA; J gene: TRBJ1-6; clone size: NA; CDR3 protein: CASSPSPYNSPLHF; CDR3 DNA: TGTGCCAGCAGCCCCTCACCGTATAATTCACCCCTCCACTTT
V gene: TRBV5-6; D gene: TRBD2; J gene: TRBJ2-1; clone size: few; CDR3 protein: CASSLGGLAGGYEQFF; CDR3 DNA: TGTGCCAGCAGCTTGGGGGGACTAGCGGGGGGGTATGAGCAGTTCTTC
V gene: TRBV5-1; D gene: TRBD2; J gene: TRBJ2-7; clone size: medium-sized; CDR3 protein: CASSGGLAGGLSYEQYF; CDR3 DNA: TGCGCCAGCAGCGGGGGACTAGCGGGGGGCCTCTCCTACGAGCAGTACTTC
V gene: TRBV10-3; D gene: TRBD2; J gene: TRBJ2-1; clone size: NA; CDR3 protein: CAISDSLAGKNEQFF; CDR3 DNA: TGTGCCATCAGTGACTCACTAGCGGGGAAGAATGAGCAGTTCTTC
V gene: TRBV10-1; D gene: NA; J gene: TRBJ1-1; clone size: NA; CDR3 protein: CASSTGRQLASSTEAFF; CDR3 DNA: TGCGCCAGCAGCACGGGCCGGCAGTTGGCATCGAGCACTGAAGCTTTCTTT
V gene: TRBV5-1; D gene: NA; J gene: TRBJ1-4; clone size: NA; CDR3 protein: CASSSGDNEKLFF; CDR3 DNA: TGCGCCAGCAGCTCTGGAGATAATGAAAAACTGTTTTTT
V gene: TRBV12-3/TRBV12-4; D gene: TRBD2; J gene: TRBJ2-3; clone size: NA; CDR3 protein: CASRRGGSTDTQYF; CDR3 DNA: TGTGCCAGCAGGCGGGGGGGGAGCACAGATACGCAGTATTTT
V gene: TRBV2; D gene: TRBD2; J gene: TRBJ2-3; clone size: NA; CDR3 protein: CASSGSGTSGTSTDTQYF; CDR3 DNA: TGTGCCAGCAGTGGTTCCGGGACTAGCGGGACTAGCACAGATACGCAGTATTTT
V gene: TRBV6-5; D gene: NA; J gene: TRBJ2-7; clone size: few; CDR3 protein: CASSYVLGSSYEQYF; CDR3 DNA: TGTGCCAGCAGTTACGTCCTAGGATCGTCCTACGAGCAGTACTTC
V gene: TRBV6-6; D gene: TRBD1; J gene: TRBJ1-2; clone size: NA; CDR3 protein: CASRPGQYGYTF; CDR3 DNA: TGTGCCAGCAGGCCGGGACAGTATGGCTACACCTTC
V gene: TRBV12-3/TRBV12-4; D gene: TRBD1; J gene: TRBJ2-3; clone size: NA; CDR3 protein: CASSLRTGGLTDTQYF; CDR3 DNA: TGTGCCAGCAGTTTGAGGACAGGGGGCTTGACAGATACGCAGTATTTT
V gene: TRBV11-1; D gene: NA; J gene: TRBJ1-1; clone size: NA; CDR3 protein: CASSLRRNTEAFF; CDR3 DNA: TGTGCCAGCAGCTTAAGGCGGAACACTGAAGCTTTCTTT
V gene: TRBV7-9; D gene: NA; J gene: TRBJ2-2; clone size: few; CDR3 protein: CARTGTSNTGELFF; CDR3 DNA: TGTGCCCGGACCGGGACATCCAACACCGGGGAGCTGTTTTTT
V gene: TRBV12-3/TRBV12-4; D gene: TRBD2; J gene: TRBJ2-3; clone size: medium-sized; CDR3 protein: CASSFPALAGVSDTQYF; CDR3 DNA: TGTGCCAGCAGTTTCCCGGCACTAGCGGGGGTGTCAGATACGCAGTATTTT
V gene: TRBV19; D gene: NA; J gene: TRBJ2-3; clone size: medium-sized; CDR3 protein: CASSIGREARTDTQYF; CDR3 DNA: TGTGCCAGTAGTATAGGTCGAGAGGCTCGCACAGATACGCAGTATTTT